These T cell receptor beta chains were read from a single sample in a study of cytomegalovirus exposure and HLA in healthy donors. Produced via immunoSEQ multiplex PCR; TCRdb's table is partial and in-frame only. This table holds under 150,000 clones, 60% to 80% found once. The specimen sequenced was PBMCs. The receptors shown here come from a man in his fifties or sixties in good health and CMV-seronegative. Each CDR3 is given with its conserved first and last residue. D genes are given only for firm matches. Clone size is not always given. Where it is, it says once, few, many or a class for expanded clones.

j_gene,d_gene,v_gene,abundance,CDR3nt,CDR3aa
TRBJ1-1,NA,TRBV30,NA,TGTGCCTTTAGACGGAGAGTGAACACTGAAGCTTTCTTT,CAFRRRVNTEAFF
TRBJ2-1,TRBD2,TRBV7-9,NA,TGTGCCAGCAGCCCCCGCGGGGGGGATGAGCAGTTCTTC,CASSPRGGDEQFF
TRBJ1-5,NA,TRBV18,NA,TGTGCCAGCTCACCAGGGGGGGATCAGCCCCAGCATTTT,CASSPGGDQPQHF
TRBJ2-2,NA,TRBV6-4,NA,TGTGCCAGCACCAAGGACTTGAACACCGGGGAGCTGTTTTTT,CASTKDLNTGELFF
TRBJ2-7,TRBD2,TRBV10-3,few,TGTGCCAGTGGAGTAGCGGGAGTCGAGCAGTACTTC,CASGVAGVEQYF
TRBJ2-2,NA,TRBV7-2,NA,TGTGCCAGCAGCTTAAGGAGGAACACCGGGGAGCTGTTTTTT,CASSLRRNTGELFF
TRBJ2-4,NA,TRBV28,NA,TGTGCCAGCAGTTTATCTGCGGGGGCCAAAAACATTCAGTACTTC,CASSLSAGAKNIQYF
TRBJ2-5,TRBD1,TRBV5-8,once,TGTGCCAGCAGCCCGACAGGGATAAAGACCCAGTACTTC,CASSPTGIKTQYF
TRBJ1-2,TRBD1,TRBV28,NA,TGTGCCAGCAACCTACGGGACAGGGACTATGGCTACACCTTC,CASNLRDRDYGYTF
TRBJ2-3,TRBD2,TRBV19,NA,TGTGCCAGCCGGACTAGCGGTGCAGATACGCAGTATTTT,CASRTSGADTQYF
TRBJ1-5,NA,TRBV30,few,TGTGCCTGGAGCCCTGGTGGCGGGAATAGCAATCAGCCCCAGCATTTT,CAWSPGGGNSNQPQHF
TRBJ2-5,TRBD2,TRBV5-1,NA,TGCGCCAGCAGCTTAGTAGCGGGAATCAAATATCAAGAGACCCAGTACTTC,CASSLVAGIKYQETQYF
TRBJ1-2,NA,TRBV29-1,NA,TGCAGCATCGACGCGGGGGTTGGCTATGGCTACACCTTC,CSIDAGVGYGYTF
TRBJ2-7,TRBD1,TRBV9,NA,TGTGCCAGCAGCCGGGGACAGGGGAGGTTTCCCTACGAGCAGTACTTC,CASSRGQGRFPYEQYF
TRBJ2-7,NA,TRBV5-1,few,TGCGCCAGCAGCCTTGACGGGTACGAGCAGTACTTC,CASSLDGYEQYF
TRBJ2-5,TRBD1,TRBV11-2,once,TGTGCCAGCAGCACCCTCCGGGACAGAGCTCGGGAGACCCAGTACTTC,CASSTLRDRARETQYF
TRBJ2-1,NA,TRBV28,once,TGTGCCAGCAGCAGCCCCGGGAGCCGTAGGGAGCAGTTCTTC,CASSSPGSRREQFF
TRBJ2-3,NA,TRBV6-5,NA,TGTGCCAGCAGTTTCATCGCGGGGTCGGGTAGTACGCAGTATTTT,CASSFIAGSGSTQYF
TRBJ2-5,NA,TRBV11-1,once,TGTGCCAGCAGCTTAGATTATGCGGCTAGTTCGTTCGAGACCCAGTACTTC,CASSLDYAASSFETQYF
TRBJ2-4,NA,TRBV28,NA,TGTGCCAGCAGACTAGATTTAGCCAAAAACATTCAGTACTTC,CASRLDLAKNIQYF
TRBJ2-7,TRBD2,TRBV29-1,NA,TGCAGTGCGACCGGGACTAGCGGCTCCTACGAGCAGTACTTC,CSATGTSGSYEQYF
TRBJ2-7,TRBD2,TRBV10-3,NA,TGTGCCATCAGTGAGAATAGCGGGAGAACCTACGAGCAGTACTTC,CAISENSGRTYEQYF
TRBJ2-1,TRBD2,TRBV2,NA,TGTGCCAGCAGAGGACTAGCGGGAGTTCTAAATGAGCAGTTCTTC,CASRGLAGVLNEQFF
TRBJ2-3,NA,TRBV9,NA,TGTGCCAGCAGCGTAGGGAGTCTGCGTGAAGATACGCAGTATTTT,CASSVGSLREDTQYF
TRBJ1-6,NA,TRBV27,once,TGTGCCAGCAGTACCAGGGATGGGTCACCCCTCCACTTT,CASSTRDGSPLHF
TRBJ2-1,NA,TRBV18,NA,TGTGCCAGCTCCCAACAGAACAATGAGCAGTTCTTC,CASSQQNNEQFF
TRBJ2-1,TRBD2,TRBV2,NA,TGTGCCAGCAGCGTAGCGGGGGTGAACAATGAGCAGTTCTTC,CASSVAGVNNEQFF